The source of this TCR beta chain is a study of CD8+ T cells in alopecia areata. CDR1 is SQVTM, CDR2 ANQGSEA, per germline. V lost 6 bases and J lost 4, with 15 bases in between. The CDR3 covers 13 residues. cDNA prepared by RNA extraction and subsequent reverse transcription served as the template for sequencing. TCRdb keeps only in-frame clones here, not all; method: immunoSEQ multiplex PCR. The data contain some 150,000 clones, 45% to 55% of them singletons. The gene calls are TRBV29-1 and TRBJ1-2, with a weak D call TRBD1 (5 bases). The clonotype was recovered from a human donor with alopecia areata. This material consisted of CD8+ T cells sorted from blood, taken at week 0. The CDR3 DNA follows: TGCAGCGTCCAACCCCCCGGGGCCTATGGCTACACCTTC. Protein sequence: CSVQPPGAYGYTF.